This entry describes one TCR beta chain. Its antigen remains unknown. This sample is drawn from a study of T-cell memory formation after mild COVID-19. About the research overall: The TCR clusters were mostly specific to one donor. Study-wide points: SARS-CoV-2 specificity was not confirmed for second-wave clones peaking on day 37.

This CDR3 has 13 amino acids. CDR1 and CDR2 from the germline V gene are SGHNT and YYREEE (reference sequence). With 6 bases removed from V and 7 bases from J, the gap between germline ends came to 14 bases. 5'RACE primed from the constant segment yielded TCR alpha and TCR beta cDNA libraries bearing sample barcodes and UMIs. MiXCR was run by TCRdb on the 5' RACE reads, yielding one entry per CDR3 protein. Altogether roughly 380,000 distinct CDR3 sequences are present, 25% to 30% being singletons, with the ten largest covering approximately 15%. The chain recombines TRBV5-4 with TRBJ2-1; D gene uncertain. Sequenced input: PBMCs or a T cell subset sorted from them (not recorded which). The origin of this receptor is an adult woman who had mild COVID-19 (a few samples of this study predate the infection). Cell type and time point are not known. The CDR3 is CASTLVPRNEQFF. In DNA form, the CDR3 reads TGTGCCAGCACCCTCGTCCCGCGGAATGAGCAGTTCTTC.